The sequence of this TCR beta chain was determined in a study of blood T cell repertoires in COVID-19. At the level of the study: PBMCs, B-cell-depleted T cells, or T cells provided the cDNA or gDNA that made up the material.

Assay: immunoSEQ multiplex PCR; the TCRdb copy retains only in-frame clones and omits some. This repertoire shows around 200,000 clones, 75% to 90% found once; its top ten account for around 8.8%. Donors were grouped by their self-reported clinical history. Two negative PCRs, clearance, or symptom resolution characterized the recovered Cohort 3 donors. The clonotype originates from a man aged 40-49 years who had recovered from COVID-19. The specimen sequenced was PBMCs or T cells enriched from blood (not recorded which).

The CDR3: CASSERQGNKAFF. CDR3 bases: TGTGCCAGCAGTGAGAGACAGGGTAACAAAGCTTTCTTT. The chain has TRBV6-4 and TRBJ1-1, with 7 positions matching TRBD1. Germline V lookup: CDR1 MRHNA, CDR2 SNTAGT. The CDR3 loop spans 13 amino acids. Germline trimming cut 3 bases from V and 9 bases from J; bases unmatched to any gene: 7.